A selection of T cell receptor beta chains follows, all from one sample in a study of beta chain features in type 1 diabetes. The data were produced by immunoSEQ multiplex PCR, yet TCRdb's version contains in-frame clones alone and is incomplete. Here the sample spans some 400,000 clones, approximately 15% being singletons. Sequenced material: naive CD4+ T cells from blood. The source is a woman under 30 in good health. Each CDR3 is given with its conserved first and last residue. Each record gives: V gene, CDR3 length, D gene, clone size, J gene, CDR3 protein, CDR3 DNA. The D gene is left open where the match is weak. Rows give clone size only sometimes, using once, few, many, or a class for an expanded clone.

TRBV4-2	11	-	-	TRBJ1-2	CASSPGRSYTF	TGTGCCAGCAGCCCCGGTCGGAGTTACACCTTC
TRBV7-2	14	TRBD1	few	TRBJ2-3	CASSSDRGGDTQYF	TGTGCCAGCAGCTCGGACAGGGGTGGAGATACGCAGTATTTT
TRBV30	12	-	-	TRBJ2-4	CAWSPDKVWQYF	TGTGCCTGGAGCCCAGACAAGGTTTGGCAGTACTTC
TRBV30	13	-	-	TRBJ2-2	CAWKTANTGELFF	TGTGCCTGGAAGACAGCGAACACCGGGGAGCTGTTTTTT
TRBV7-2	16	TRBD2	few	TRBJ2-7	CASSLVGGTTSYEQYF	TGTGCCAGCAGCTTAGTCGGGGGGACTACTTCCTACGAGCAGTACTTC
TRBV6-5	13	-	-	TRBJ1-1	CASSYGVGQEAFF	TGTGCCAGCAGTTACGGAGTCGGTCAGGAAGCTTTCTTT
TRBV10-3	13	-	-	TRBJ1-1	CAISEEVNTEAFF	TGTGCCATCAGTGAGGAGGTAAACACTGAAGCTTTCTTT
TRBV10-3	14	TRBD2	-	TRBJ2-3	CAAGGGLDTDTQYF	TGTGCCGCCGGGGGTGGACTAGACACAGATACGCAGTATTTT
TRBV7-2	15	-	few	TRBJ1-1	CASSLSPRQNTEAFF	TGTGCCAGCAGCTTATCCCCTCGACAGAACACTGAAGCTTTCTTT
TRBV10-3	14	TRBD1	few	TRBJ2-7	CAISTGTGGYEQYF	TGTGCCATCAGTACCGGGACAGGAGGCTACGAGCAGTACTTC
TRBV5-1	14	TRBD1	-	TRBJ2-1	CATARGTGYNEQFF	TGCGCCACCGCCCGGGGGACAGGTTACAATGAGCAGTTCTTC
TRBV5-1	12	-	-	TRBJ2-7	CASSGTLYEQYF	TGCGCCAGCAGCGGCACGCTCTACGAGCAGTACTTC
TRBV28	16	TRBD1	-	TRBJ1-2	CASSGTGEATNYGYTF	TGTGCCAGCAGTGGGACAGGGGAAGCCACTAACTATGGCTACACCTTC
TRBV7-3	15	TRBD1	few	TRBJ2-1	CASSSTGASYNEQFF	TGTGCCAGCAGCTCGACAGGGGCTTCATACAATGAGCAGTTCTTC
TRBV2	15	-	few	TRBJ1-5	CASRAIVGAGQPQHF	TGTGCCAGCAGAGCGATAGTGGGTGCGGGTCAGCCCCAGCATTTT
TRBV19	16	-	few	TRBJ1-5	CASSIVGQRLNQPQHF	TGTGCCAGTAGTATCGTCGGTCAGAGACTCAATCAGCCCCAGCATTTT
TRBV6-5	11	-	few	TRBJ2-2	CASRRTGELFF	TGTGCCAGCAGGAGGACCGGGGAGCTGTTTTTT
TRBV9	14	TRBD1	few	TRBJ2-7	CASSDRDRVYEQYF	TGTGCCAGCAGCGACCGGGACAGGGTCTACGAGCAGTACTTC
TRBV28	15	-	-	TRBJ2-7	CASRTNRVGVGEQYF	TGTGCCAGCAGGACGAACAGGGTAGGAGTTGGCGAGCAGTACTTC
TRBV2	12	-	-	TRBJ2-3	CASSYSTDTQYF	TGTGCCAGCAGCTACAGCACAGATACGCAGTATTTT
TRBV30	15	-	few	TRBJ2-3	CAWSAQGTSTDTQYF	TGTGCCTGGAGCGCCCAGGGGACGAGCACAGATACGCAGTATTTT
TRBV4-3	16	-	-	TRBJ2-1	CASSRGIAEIYNEQFF	TGCGCCAGCAGCCGAGGTATAGCGGAAATCTACAATGAGCAGTTCTTC
TRBV9	16	TRBD2	-	TRBJ2-7	CASSKSVASGIYEQYF	TGTGCCAGCAGCAAGTCTGTGGCTAGCGGAATCTACGAGCAGTACTTC
TRBV7-9	14	TRBD2	-	TRBJ2-7	CASSFGTSVEEQYF	TGTGCCAGCAGCTTTGGGACTAGCGTCGAGGAGCAGTACTTC
TRBV30	12	-	few	TRBJ2-1	CAWSVNGDEQFF	TGTGCCTGGAGTGTAAACGGAGATGAGCAGTTCTTC
TRBV18	13	TRBD2	few	TRBJ2-7	CASLLAGGYEQYF	TGTGCCAGCCTCCTAGCGGGAGGCTACGAGCAGTACTTC
TRBV6-5	12	-	-	TRBJ2-2	CASRLSAGELFF	TGTGCCAGCAGGCTGAGCGCCGGGGAGCTGTTTTTT
TRBV5-1	14	-	-	TRBJ1-1	CASSLVFRNTEAFF	TGCGCCAGCAGCTTGGTTTTCAGGAACACTGAAGCTTTCTTT
TRBV19	15	TRBD1	few	TRBJ2-5	CASSVTGGGKETQYF	TGTGCCAGTAGTGTGACAGGGGGCGGAAAGGAGACCCAGTACTTC
TRBV7-9	15	-	few	TRBJ1-4	CASSLEGRTNEKLFF	TGTGCCAGCAGCTTAGAAGGGAGGACTAATGAAAAACTGTTTTTT
TRBV29-1	13	-	few	TRBJ2-7	CSVEGRQSYEQYF	TGCAGCGTTGAGGGGCGACAGTCCTACGAGCAGTACTTC
TRBV18	13	TRBD2	-	TRBJ2-3	CASSPGLTDTQYF	TGTGCCAGCTCTCCGGGACTAACAGATACGCAGTATTTT
TRBV28	13	TRBD1	few	TRBJ1-2	CASRTGGSGGYTF	TGTGCCAGCAGGACAGGGGGTAGTGGTGGCTACACCTTC
TRBV7-2	19	TRBD1	few	TRBJ2-1	CASSTSTGGGPPINNEQFF	TGTGCCAGCAGCACCTCGACAGGGGGCGGCCCCCCTATCAACAATGAGCAGTTCTTC
TRBV30	13	TRBD1	-	TRBJ1-3	CAWDRENGNTIYF	TGTGCCTGGGACAGGGAGAATGGAAACACCATATATTTT
TRBV7-9	16	TRBD2	-	TRBJ2-1	CASSPPGGRASNEQFF	TGTGCCAGCAGCCCCCCGGGGGGGAGGGCCTCCAATGAGCAGTTCTTC
TRBV15	13	TRBD1	-	TRBJ2-7	CATRGDRAYEQYF	TGTGCCACCAGGGGGGACAGGGCCTACGAGCAGTACTTC
TRBV25-1	16	TRBD1	-	TRBJ1-1	CASSPGQGVLNTEAFF	TGTGCCAGCAGCCCGGGACAGGGGGTACTGAATACTGAAGCTTTCTTT
TRBV7-2	14	-	-	TRBJ1-5	CASSAGGPDWPQHF	TGTGCCAGCAGCGCCGGGGGGCCTGATTGGCCCCAGCATTTT
TRBV18	14	TRBD1	few	TRBJ2-3	CASSPGQGTDTQYF	TGTGCCAGCTCACCCGGACAGGGAACAGATACGCAGTATTTT
TRBV5-1	14	TRBD2	few	TRBJ2-3	CASSLTSGGDTQYF	TGCGCCAGCAGCTTGACTAGCGGAGGAGATACGCAGTATTTT
TRBV4-2	12	TRBD1	-	TRBJ1-2	CASISQGGGYTF	TGTGCCAGCATCTCGCAGGGGGGCGGCTACACCTTC
TRBV29-1	16	-	-	TRBJ2-2	CSGTGGRGMYTGELFF	TGCAGCGGAACAGGGGGGAGGGGTATGTACACCGGGGAGCTGTTTTTT
TRBV23-1	13	-	-	TRBJ2-5	CASSQDQGETQYF	TGCGCCAGCAGCCAAGATCAGGGAGAGACCCAGTACTTC
TRBV11-2	14	TRBD1	-	TRBJ1-1	CASSPLQGVTEAFF	TGTGCCAGCAGCCCCCTCCAGGGGGTCACTGAAGCTTTCTTT
TRBV19	14	-	-	TRBJ2-1	CASNSRLVENEQFF	TGTGCCAGTAATTCTAGATTGGTGGAAAATGAGCAGTTCTTC
TRBV27	15	-	-	TRBJ2-3	CASKASEFSTDTQYF	TGTGCCAGCAAAGCTTCGGAGTTTAGCACAGATACGCAGTATTTT
TRBV6-5	11	-	few	TRBJ2-3	CASKTTDTQYF	TGTGCCAGCAAAACTACAGATACGCAGTATTTT
TRBV15	20	-	-	TRBJ2-4	CATSRDGAPGAAEAKNIQYF	TGTGCCACCAGCAGAGATGGGGCCCCGGGAGCAGCCGAAGCCAAAAACATTCAGTACTTC
TRBV5-4	14	-	few	TRBJ2-7	CASSSRREPYEQYF	TGTGCCAGCAGCTCGCGACGGGAACCCTACGAGCAGTACTTC
TRBV5-4	15	TRBD2	few	TRBJ2-2	CASSPAGGPGGELFF	TGTGCCAGCAGCCCAGCGGGAGGGCCGGGCGGGGAGCTGTTTTTT
TRBV14	13	-	few	TRBJ1-2	CASSQSRDYGYTF	TGTGCCAGCAGCCAGTCCAGGGACTATGGCTACACCTTC
TRBV6-1	13	-	-	TRBJ2-5	CASSEPGRETQYF	TGTGCCAGCAGTGAACCTGGGCGAGAGACCCAGTACTTC
TRBV5-1	15	TRBD1	few	TRBJ1-5	CASSLGDRADQPQHF	TGCGCCAGCAGCTTGGGTGACAGGGCGGACCAGCCCCAGCATTTT
TRBV28	11	TRBD1	few	TRBJ2-7	CASSLTGTKYF	TGTGCCAGCAGTCTGACAGGGACGAAGTACTTC
TRBV9	13	TRBD1	-	TRBJ2-7	CASSPGTGVGQYF	TGTGCCAGCAGCCCCGGGACAGGGGTCGGGCAGTACTTC
TRBV7-9	14	-	-	TRBJ2-5	CASSLRRREETQYF	TGTGCCAGCAGCTTAAGACGGAGGGAAGAGACCCAGTACTTC
TRBV4-1	13	-	few	TRBJ1-4	CASSQDHRGTRIF	TGCGCCAGCAGCCAAGATCACCGGGGGACTCGGATTTTT